The entry that follows covers one T cell receptor beta chain sequence. These data belong to a study of control samples from healthy donors and cancer patients. CDR1 is MNHEY, CDR2 SVGAGI, per germline. The V gene end was trimmed by 6 bases and the J gene end by 12 bases; junction bases not matched to a gene: 14. CDR3 length: 14 residues. Profiled with immunoSEQ multiplex PCR; TCRdb holds only in-frame clones, not every one. This sample carries about 6,700 clones, approximately 83% of them seen once, and the ten largest clones take 16%. The V and J genes are TRBV6-5 and TRBJ1-5; 7 nucleotides agree with TRBD1. This TCR was sampled from a male donor with melanoma. The sample was formalin-fixed, paraffin-embedded tissue. The CDR3 DNA is TGTGCCAGCAGGGGGGACAGCCCCACCACGGGCCAGCATTTT. This sequence encodes CASRGDSPTTGQHF.